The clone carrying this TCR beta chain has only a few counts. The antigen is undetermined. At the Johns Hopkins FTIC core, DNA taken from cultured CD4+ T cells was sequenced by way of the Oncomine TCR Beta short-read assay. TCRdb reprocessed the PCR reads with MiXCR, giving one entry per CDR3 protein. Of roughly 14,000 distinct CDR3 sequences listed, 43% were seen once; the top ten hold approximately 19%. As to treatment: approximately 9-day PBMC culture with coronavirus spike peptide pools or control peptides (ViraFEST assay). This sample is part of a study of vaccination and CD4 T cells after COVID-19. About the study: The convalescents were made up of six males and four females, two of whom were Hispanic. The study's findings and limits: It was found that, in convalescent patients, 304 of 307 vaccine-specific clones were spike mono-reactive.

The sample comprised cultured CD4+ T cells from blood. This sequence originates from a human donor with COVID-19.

The CDR3 DNA follows: TGCAGTGCTAGGCCAATGGGGGTTTCCATGAACACTGAAGCTTTCTTT. Its protein is CSARPMGVSMNTEAFF. The chain is built from TRBV20-1 and TRBJ1-1, with D perhaps matching TRBD1 (5 bases). Trimming removed 3 bases from V and 0 bases from J, with 17 bases in between. The CDR3 runs to 16 residues. The germline CDR1 and CDR2 sequences are DFQATT and SNEGSKA (reference sequence).